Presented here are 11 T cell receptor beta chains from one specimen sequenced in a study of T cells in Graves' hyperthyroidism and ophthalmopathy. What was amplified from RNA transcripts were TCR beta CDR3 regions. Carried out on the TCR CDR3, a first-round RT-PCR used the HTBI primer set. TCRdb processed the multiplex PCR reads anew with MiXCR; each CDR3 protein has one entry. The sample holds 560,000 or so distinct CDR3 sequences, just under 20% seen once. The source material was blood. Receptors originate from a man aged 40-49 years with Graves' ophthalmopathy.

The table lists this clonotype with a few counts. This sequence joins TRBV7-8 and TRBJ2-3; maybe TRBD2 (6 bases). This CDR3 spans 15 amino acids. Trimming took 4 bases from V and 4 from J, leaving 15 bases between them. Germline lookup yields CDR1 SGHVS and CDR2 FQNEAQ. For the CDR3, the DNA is TGTGCCAGCAGCTGGGACTGGCCCCCCGCAGATACGCAGTATTTT. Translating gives CASSWDWPPADTQYF. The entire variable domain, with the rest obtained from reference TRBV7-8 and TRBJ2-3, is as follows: GAGVSQSPRYKVAKRGQDVALRCDPISGHVSLFWYQQALGQGPEFLTYFQNEAQLDKSGLPSDRFFAERPEGSVSTLKIQRTQQEDSAVYLCASSWDWPPADTQYFGPGTRLTVL.

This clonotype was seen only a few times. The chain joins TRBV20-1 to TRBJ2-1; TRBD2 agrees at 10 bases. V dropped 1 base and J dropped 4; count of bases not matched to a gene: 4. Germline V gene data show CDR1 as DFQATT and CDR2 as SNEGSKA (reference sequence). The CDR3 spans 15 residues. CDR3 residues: CSARALAGEYNEQFF. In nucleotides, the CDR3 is TGCAGTGCTAGAGCGCTAGCGGGAGAGTACAATGAGCAGTTCTTC.

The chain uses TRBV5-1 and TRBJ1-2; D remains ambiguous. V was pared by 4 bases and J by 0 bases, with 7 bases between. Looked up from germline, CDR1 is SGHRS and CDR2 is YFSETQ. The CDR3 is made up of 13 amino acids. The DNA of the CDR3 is TGCGCCAGCAGCGCCGCATCTAACTATGGCTACACCTTC. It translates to CASSAASNYGYTF.

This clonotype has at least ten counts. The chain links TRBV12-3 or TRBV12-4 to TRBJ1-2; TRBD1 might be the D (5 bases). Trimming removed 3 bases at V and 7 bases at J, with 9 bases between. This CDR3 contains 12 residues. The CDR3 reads CASSFGTTGYTF. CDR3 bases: TGTGCCAGCAGTTTTGGGACTACTGGCTACACCTTC.

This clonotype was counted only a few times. CDR3 sequence: CASSPTSTGVYEQYF. The DNA of the CDR3 is TGTGCCAGCAGTCCGACATCGACAGGGGTCTACGAGCAGTACTTC. V usage is TRBV6-1 and J usage is TRBJ2-7, with TRBD1 identical over 8 bases. J gave up 3 bases and V 5 bases, and 9 bases lay outside the gene matches. The CDR3 totals 15 residues. Germline CDR1 and CDR2: MNHNS and SASEGT.

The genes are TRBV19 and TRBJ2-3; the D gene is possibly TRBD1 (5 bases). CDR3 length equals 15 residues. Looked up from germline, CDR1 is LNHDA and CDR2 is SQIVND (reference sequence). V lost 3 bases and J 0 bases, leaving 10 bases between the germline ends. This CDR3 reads CASSMGQSSTDTQYF. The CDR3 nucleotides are TGTGCCAGTAGTATGGGGCAGTCTAGCACAGATACGCAGTATTTT.

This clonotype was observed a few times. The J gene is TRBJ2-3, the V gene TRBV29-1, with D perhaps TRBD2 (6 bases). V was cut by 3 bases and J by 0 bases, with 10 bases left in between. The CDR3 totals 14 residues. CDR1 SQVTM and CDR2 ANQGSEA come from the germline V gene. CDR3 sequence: CSVDRGGSTDTQYF. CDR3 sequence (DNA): TGCAGCGTTGATCGTGGGGGGAGCACAGATACGCAGTATTTT.

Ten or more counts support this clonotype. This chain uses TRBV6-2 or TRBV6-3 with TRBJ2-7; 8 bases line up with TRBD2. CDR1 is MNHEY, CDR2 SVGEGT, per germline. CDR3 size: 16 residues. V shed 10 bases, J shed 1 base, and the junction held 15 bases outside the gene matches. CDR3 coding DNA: TGTGCCATCCTTAGCGGGGACACCTCCTCTTCCTACGAGCAGTACTTC. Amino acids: CAILSGDTSSSYEQYF.

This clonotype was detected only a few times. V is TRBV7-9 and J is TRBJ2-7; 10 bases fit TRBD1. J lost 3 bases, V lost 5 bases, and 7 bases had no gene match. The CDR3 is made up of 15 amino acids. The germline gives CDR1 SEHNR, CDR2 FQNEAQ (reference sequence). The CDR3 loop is CASSPPDRGGYEQYF. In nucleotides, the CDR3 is TGTGCCAGCAGCCCACCGGACAGGGGGGGCTACGAGCAGTACTTC.

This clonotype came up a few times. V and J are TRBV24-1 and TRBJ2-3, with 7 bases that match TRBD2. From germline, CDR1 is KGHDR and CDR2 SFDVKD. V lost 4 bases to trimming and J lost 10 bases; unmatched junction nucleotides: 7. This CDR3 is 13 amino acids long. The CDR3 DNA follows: TGTGCCACCAGTGACCCGGGGGAGGGTGCGCAGTATTTT. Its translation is CATSDPGEGAQYF.

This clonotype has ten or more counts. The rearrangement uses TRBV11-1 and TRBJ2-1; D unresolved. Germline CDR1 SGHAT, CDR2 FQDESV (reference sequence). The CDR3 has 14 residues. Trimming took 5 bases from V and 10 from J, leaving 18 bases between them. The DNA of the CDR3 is TGTGCCAGCAGCCCCATTATGGACGTCTGGGAGCAGTTCTTC. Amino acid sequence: CASSPIMDVWEQFF.